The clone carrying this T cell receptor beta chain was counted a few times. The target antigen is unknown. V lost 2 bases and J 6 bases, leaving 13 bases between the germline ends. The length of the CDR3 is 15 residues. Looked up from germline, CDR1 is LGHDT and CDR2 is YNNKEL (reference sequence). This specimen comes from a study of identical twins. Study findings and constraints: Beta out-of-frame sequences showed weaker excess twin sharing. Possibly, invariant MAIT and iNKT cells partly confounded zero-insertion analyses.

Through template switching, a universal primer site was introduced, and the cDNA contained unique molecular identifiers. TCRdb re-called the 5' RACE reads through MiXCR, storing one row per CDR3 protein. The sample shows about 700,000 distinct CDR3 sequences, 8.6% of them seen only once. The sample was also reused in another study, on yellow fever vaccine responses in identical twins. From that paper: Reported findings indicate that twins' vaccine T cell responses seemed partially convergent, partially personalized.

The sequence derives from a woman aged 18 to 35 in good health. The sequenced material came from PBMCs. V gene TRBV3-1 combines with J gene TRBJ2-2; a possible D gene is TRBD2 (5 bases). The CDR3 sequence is CASSQLAPTSGELFF. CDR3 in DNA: TGTGCCAGCAGCCAACTAGCCCCTACCTCCGGGGAGCTGTTTTTT. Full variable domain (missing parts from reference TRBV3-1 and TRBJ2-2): DTAVSQTPKYLVTQMGNDKSIKCEQNLGHDTMYWYKQDSKKFLKIMFSYNNKELIINETVPNRFSPKSPDKAHLNLHINSLELGDSAVYFCASSQLAPTSGELFFGEGSRLTVL.